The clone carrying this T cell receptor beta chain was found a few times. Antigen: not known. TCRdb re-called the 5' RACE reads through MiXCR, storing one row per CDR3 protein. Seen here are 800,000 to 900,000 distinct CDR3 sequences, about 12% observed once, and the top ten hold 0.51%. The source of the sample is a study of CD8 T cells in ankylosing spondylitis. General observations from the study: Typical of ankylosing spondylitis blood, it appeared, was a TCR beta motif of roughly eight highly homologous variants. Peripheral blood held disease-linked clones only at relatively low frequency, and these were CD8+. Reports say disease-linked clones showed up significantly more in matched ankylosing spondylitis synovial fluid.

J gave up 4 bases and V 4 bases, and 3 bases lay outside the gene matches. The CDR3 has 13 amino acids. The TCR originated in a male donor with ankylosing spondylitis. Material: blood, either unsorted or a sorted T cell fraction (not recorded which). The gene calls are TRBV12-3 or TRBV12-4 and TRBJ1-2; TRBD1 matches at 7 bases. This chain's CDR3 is CASSSTGIYGYTF. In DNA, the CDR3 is TGTGCCAGCAGTTCGACAGGGATCTATGGCTACACCTTC.